This T cell receptor beta chain was observed in a study of T cell clonality in common variable immunodeficiency. The protocol was immunoSEQ multiplex PCR, while the TCRdb copy is restricted to in-frame clones and leaves out a portion. This repertoire holds 25,000 to 40,000 clones, and none appear only once. The study's findings and limits: Fewer TCRbeta clones were shared among CVID subjects than controls.

The germline V gene has CDR1 SNHLY and CDR2 FYNNEI. This CDR3 contains 14 residues. J gave up 4 bases and V 4 bases, and 7 bases lay outside the gene matches. This clone was counted at least ten times. Its antigen remains unidentified. The CDR3 end is not reached by the read, which stops 3 residues before it; the germline J gene fills it in. This clonotype was sampled from a person aged 18 to 75 in good health. Material: peripheral blood mononuclear cells. The V gene is TRBV2, the J gene TRBJ2-7; 7 bases match TRBD2. The sequenced CDR3 bases are TGTGCCAGCAGTGGGAGAGGACTAGAGTACGAG. Translation gives CASSGRGLEYE. The full CDR3 sequence reads CASSGRGLEYEQYF.